This T cell receptor (beta chain) was obtained from a study of early T cells in non-severe SARS-CoV-2 infection. In the study overall: Alpha and beta chains were unpaired, from unsorted whole-blood bulk RNA.

Each single cDNA molecule received a unique molecular identifier. TCRdb passed the 5' RACE reads through MiXCR, listing each CDR3 protein once. Among 88,000 or so distinct CDR3 sequences listed, under 15% were seen once. This clonotype was counted a few times. Its specificity is unknown. Regarding the study as a whole: Anti-spike CD8 responses were favored in VDJdb matching, and private and CD4 specificities were missed.

CDR3 length: 17 amino acids. Trimming cost V 0 bases and J 4 bases; bases outside gene matches: 11. Looked up from germline, CDR1 is SGHAT and CDR2 is FQNNGV. The receptor was isolated from an adult who was a healthcare worker with PCR-confirmed SARS-CoV-2 infection or an uninfected control (not recorded which). The sample taken for sequencing was whole blood. The chain combines TRBV11-2 with TRBJ1-2; 7 nucleotides agree with TRBD1. The CDR3 region is CASSLDPGTAFLYGYTF. The CDR3 bases are TGTGCCAGCAGCTTAGATCCCGGGACAGCTTTCCTCTATGGCTACACCTTC. The full variable domain, with the rest looked up from reference TRBV11-2 and TRBJ1-2, is EAGVAQSPRYKIIEKRQSVAFWCNPISGHATLYWYQQILGQGPKLLIQFQNNGVVDDSQLPKDRFSAERLKGVDSTLKIQPAKLEDSAVYLCASSLDPGTAFLYGYTFGSGTRLTVV.